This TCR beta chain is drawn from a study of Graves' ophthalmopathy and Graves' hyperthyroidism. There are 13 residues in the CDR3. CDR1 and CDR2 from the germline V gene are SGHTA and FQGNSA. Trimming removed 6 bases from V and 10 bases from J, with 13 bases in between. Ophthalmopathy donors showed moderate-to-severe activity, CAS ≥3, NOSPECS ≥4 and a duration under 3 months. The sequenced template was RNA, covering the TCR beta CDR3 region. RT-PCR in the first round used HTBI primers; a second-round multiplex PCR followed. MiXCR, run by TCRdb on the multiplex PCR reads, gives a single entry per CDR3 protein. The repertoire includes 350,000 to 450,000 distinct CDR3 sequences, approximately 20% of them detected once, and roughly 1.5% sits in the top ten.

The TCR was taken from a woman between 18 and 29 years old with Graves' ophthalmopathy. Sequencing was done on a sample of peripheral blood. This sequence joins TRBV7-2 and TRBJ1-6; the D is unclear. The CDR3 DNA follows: TGTGCCAGCAGACAGACACTTCGGTCACCCCTCCACTTT. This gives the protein CASRQTLRSPLHF.